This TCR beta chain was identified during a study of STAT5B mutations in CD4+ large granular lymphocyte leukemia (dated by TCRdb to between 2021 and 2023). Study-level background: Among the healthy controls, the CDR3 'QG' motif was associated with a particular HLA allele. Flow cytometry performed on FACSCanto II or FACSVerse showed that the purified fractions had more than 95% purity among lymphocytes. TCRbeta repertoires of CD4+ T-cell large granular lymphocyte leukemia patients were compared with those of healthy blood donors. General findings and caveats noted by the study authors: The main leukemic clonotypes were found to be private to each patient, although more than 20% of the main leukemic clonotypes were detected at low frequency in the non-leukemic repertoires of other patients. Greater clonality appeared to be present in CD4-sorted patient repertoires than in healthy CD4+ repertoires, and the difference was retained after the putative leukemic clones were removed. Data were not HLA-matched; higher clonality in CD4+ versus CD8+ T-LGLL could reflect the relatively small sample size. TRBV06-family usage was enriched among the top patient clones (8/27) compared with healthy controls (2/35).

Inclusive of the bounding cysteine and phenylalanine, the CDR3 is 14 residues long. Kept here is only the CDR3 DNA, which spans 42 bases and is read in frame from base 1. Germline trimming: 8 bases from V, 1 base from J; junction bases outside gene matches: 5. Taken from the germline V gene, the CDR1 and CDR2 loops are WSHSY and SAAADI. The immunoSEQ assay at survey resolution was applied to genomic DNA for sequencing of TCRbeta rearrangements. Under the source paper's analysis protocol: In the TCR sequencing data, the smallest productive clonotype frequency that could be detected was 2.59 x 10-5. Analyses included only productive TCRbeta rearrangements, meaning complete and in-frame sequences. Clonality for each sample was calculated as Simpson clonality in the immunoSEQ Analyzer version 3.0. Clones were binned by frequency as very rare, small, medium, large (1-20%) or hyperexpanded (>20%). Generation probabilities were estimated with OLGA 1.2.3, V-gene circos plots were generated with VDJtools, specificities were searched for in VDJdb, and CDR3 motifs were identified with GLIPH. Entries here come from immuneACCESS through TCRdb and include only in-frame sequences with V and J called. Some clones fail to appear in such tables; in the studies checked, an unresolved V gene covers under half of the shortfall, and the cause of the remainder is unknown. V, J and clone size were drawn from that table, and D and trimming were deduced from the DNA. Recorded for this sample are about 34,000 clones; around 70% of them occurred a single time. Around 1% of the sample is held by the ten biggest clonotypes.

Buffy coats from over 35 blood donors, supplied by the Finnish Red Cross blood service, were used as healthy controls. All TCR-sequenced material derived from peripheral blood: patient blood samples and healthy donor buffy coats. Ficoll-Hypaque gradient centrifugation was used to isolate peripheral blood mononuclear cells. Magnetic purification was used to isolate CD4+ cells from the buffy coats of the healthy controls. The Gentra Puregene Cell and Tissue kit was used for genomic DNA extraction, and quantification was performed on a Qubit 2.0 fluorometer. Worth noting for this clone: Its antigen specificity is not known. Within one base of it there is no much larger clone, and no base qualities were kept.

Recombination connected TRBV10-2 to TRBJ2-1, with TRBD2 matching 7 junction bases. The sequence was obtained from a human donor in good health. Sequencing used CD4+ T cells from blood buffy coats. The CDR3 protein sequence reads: CASRLGGSYNEQFF. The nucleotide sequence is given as TGCGCCAGCCGACTGGGGGGGTCCTACAATGAGCAGTTCTTC.